These 17 T cell receptor beta chains share one sample of origin, sequenced in a study of T cell repertoires in cytomegalovirus infection. Their antigens are not known. Using its own MiXCR run on the reads, TCRdb lists one record per CDR3 protein. Here the sample spans around 570,000 distinct CDR3 sequences, 40% being singletons. The material sequenced was cultured PBMCs, taken from culture after CMV antigen stimulation. These TCRs come from a human donor in good health (CMV status not recorded). Some clones in this sample may be carry-over from other donors' samples.

The chain joins TRBV18 to TRBJ2-1, with 8 positions matching TRBD1. Germline CDR1 reads KGHSH; CDR2 reads LQKENI. The junction had 7 bases not matched to a gene; V was cut back by 3 bases and J by 9 bases. This CDR3 spans 14 amino acids. The CDR3 nucleotides are TGTGCCAGCTCACCCGGGACAGGAGGTAGTGAGCAGTTCTTC. It encodes CASSPGTGGSEQFF.

The table lists this clonotype with many counts. The rearrangement joins TRBV7-2 to TRBJ1-5; TRBD1 aligns across 7 bases. Trimming removed 2 bases from V and 5 bases from J; junction bases left unmatched: 3. This CDR3 is 14 amino acids long. Germline V CDR1 and CDR2: SGHTA, FQGNSA. CDR3 nucleotide sequence: TGTGCCAGCAGCTTAAGGGGGCCGGATCAGCCCCAGCATTTT. Protein sequence: CASSLRGPDQPQHF.

J is TRBJ1-1 and V is TRBV6-2 or TRBV6-3, with 7 bases lining up with TRBD1. V was pared by 4 bases and J by 0 bases, with 14 bases of the junction left unmatched. From germline, CDR1 is MNHEY and CDR2 SVGEGT. The CDR3 runs to 18 residues. DNA for the CDR3: TGTGCCAGCAGTTTTCCCGATAGACGGGACAGCATGAACACTGAAGCTTTCTTT. The encoded protein is CASSFPDRRDSMNTEAFF.

The chain recombines TRBV20-1 with TRBJ1-2; D possibly corresponds to TRBD1 (5 bases). Germline V CDR1 and CDR2: DFQATT, SNEGSKA (reference sequence). The V end was cut by 1 base, the J end by 7 bases, with 16 bases between. The CDR3 has 14 amino acids. CDR3 nucleotide sequence: TGCAGTGCTAGAGGACCTTACCGGGACTCTGGCTACACCTTC. It specifies CSARGPYRDSGYTF.

V usage is TRBV2 and J usage is TRBJ2-2; D is unresolved. The CDR3 is 13 residues long. In germline, CDR1 is SNHLY, CDR2 FYNNEI. Trimming shortened V by 6 bases and J by 3 bases, and 8 bases separated the two germline ends. As DNA, the CDR3 is TGTGCCAGCAGAACAGAACACACCGGGGAGCTGTTTTTT. Residues: CASRTEHTGELFF. The full variable domain, rest sourced from reference TRBV2 and TRBJ2-2, is EPEVTQTPSHQVTQMGQEVILRCVPISNHLYFYWYRQILGQKVEFLVSFYNNEISEKSEIFDDQFSVERPDGSNFTLKIRSTKLEDSAMYFCASRTEHTGELFFGEGSRLTVL.

This clonotype was seen a handful of times. The chain is built from TRBV7-2 and TRBJ2-3; 8 nucleotides align to TRBD2. Germline trimming cut 0 bases from V and 5 bases from J; bases unmatched to any gene: 19. The CDR3 extends over 20 amino acids. The germline V gene encodes CDR1 SGHTA and CDR2 FQGNSA. The CDR3 loop is CASSLARVLRGADLEDTQYF. For the CDR3, the DNA is TGTGCCAGCAGCTTAGCGCGAGTATTGCGGGGGGCTGATCTTGAAGATACGCAGTATTTT.

The genes are TRBV5-1 and TRBJ2-3; 15 bases fit TRBD2. Unmatched junction bases numbered 7, after V lost 4 bases and J lost 7 bases. Per germline, CDR1 SGHRS and CDR2 YFSETQ. CDR3 length equals 16 residues. The CDR3 bases are TGCGCCAGCAGCGGCGGGACTAGCGGGGGGTGGCATACGCAGTATTTT. As protein: CASSGGTSGGWHTQYF.

V and J are TRBV7-2 and TRBJ2-1; 7 bases line up with TRBD2. The CDR3 is 15 residues long. Trimming removed 4 bases from V and 7 bases from J; junction bases left unmatched: 10. Germline V gene data show CDR1 as SGHTA and CDR2 as FQGNSA. CDR3 protein: CASSSIAGTRNEQFF. CDR3 coding DNA: TGTGCCAGCAGCTCCATAGCGGGTACCCGGAATGAGCAGTTCTTC.

The chain links TRBV7-9 to TRBJ1-1; no clear D. Between the trimmed V and J ends, which lost 5 bases and 8 bases, there was a span of 18 bases. The CDR3 is 14 amino acids. Looked up from germline, CDR1 is SEHNR and CDR2 is FQNEAQ (reference sequence). The CDR3 coding sequence is TGTGCCAGCAGCCTACTAGGACCGCCGCGGGAAGCTTTCTTT. The encoded protein is CASSLLGPPREAFF. The full variable domain, in which reference TRBV7-9 and TRBJ1-1 provide the parts outside the CDR3, is DTGVSQNPRHKITKRGQNVTFRCDPISEHNRLYWYRQTLGQGPEFLTYFQNEAQLEKSRLLSDRFSAERPKGSFSTLEIQRTEQGDSAMYLCASSLLGPPREAFFGQGTRLTVV.

This clonotype was seen just once. The rearrangement joins TRBV20-1 to TRBJ1-5; no firm D call. The V end was cut by 3 bases, the J end by 5 bases, with 11 bases between. Germline V lookup: CDR1 DFQATT, CDR2 SNEGSKA (reference sequence). There are 13 residues in the CDR3. The CDR3 sequence is CSASLSADQPQHF. In nucleotides, the CDR3 is TGCAGTGCTAGTTTGTCGGCGGATCAGCCCCAGCATTTT.

The chain couples TRBV20-1 to TRBJ1-2; D unclear. CDR3 length: 12 amino acids. Trimming cost V 0 bases and J 2 bases, with 4 bases left between them. From germline, CDR1 is DFQATT and CDR2 SNEGSKA (reference sequence). The DNA for the CDR3 is TGCAGTGCTAGAGAGGAAAACTATGGCTACACCTTC. This codes for CSAREENYGYTF.

CDR3 residues: CASSPSPPEQYF. In DNA, the CDR3 is TGTGCCAGCAGCCCCTCTCCCCCCGAGCAGTACTTC. This chain links TRBV7-6 with TRBJ2-7; D gene ambiguous. Looked up from germline, CDR1 is SGHVS and CDR2 is FNYEAQ. This CDR3 spans 12 amino acids. V lost 5 bases to trimming and J lost 6 bases, with 11 bases between them.

J is TRBJ2-2 and V is TRBV20-1; 9 nucleotides align to TRBD2. CDR3 length equals 17 residues. V dropped 6 bases and J dropped 6; count of bases not matched to a gene: 17. CDR1 and CDR2 from the germline V gene are DFQATT and SNEGSKA (reference sequence). CDR3 sequence reads: CSAAPARGLAFPGELFF. CDR3 DNA sequence: TGCAGTGCCGCGCCTGCCCGGGGACTAGCTTTCCCCGGGGAGCTGTTTTTT.

The chain employs TRBV27 and TRBJ2-7; the match to TRBD1 covers 8 bases. Germline V gene lookup returns CDR1 MNHEY and CDR2 SMNVEV (reference sequence). J lost 6 bases, V lost 6 bases, and 7 bases had no gene match. The CDR3 length is 13 residues. The CDR3 bases are TGTGCCAGCAGCCCGCGACAGGGGCGCGAGCAGTACTTC. Translated: CASSPRQGREQYF.

The table lists this clonotype with a few counts. The chain combines TRBV7-2 with TRBJ2-7; D gene ambiguous. The ends were cut back, 3 bases at V and 7 bases at J, with 16 bases in the middle. Germline-derived CDR1 and CDR2 are SGHTA and FQGNSA. The CDR3 runs to 14 residues. CDR3 protein: CASSFDAALGEQYF. Written as DNA, the CDR3 is TGTGCCAGCAGCTTTGACGCGGCCCTGGGGGAGCAGTACTTC. The full variable domain, rest sourced from reference TRBV7-2 and TRBJ2-7, is GAGVSQSPSNKVTEKGKDVELRCDPISGHTALYWYRQSLGQGLEFLIYFQGNSAPDKSGLPSDRFSAERTGGSVSTLTIQRTQQEDSAVYLCASSFDAALGEQYFGPGTRLTVT.

V usage is TRBV15 and J usage is TRBJ2-1, with TRBD2 matching over 9 bases. CDR1 is LNHNV and CDR2 is YYDKDF in the germline V gene (reference sequence). The ends lost 8 bases at V and 2 bases at J; junction bases unmatched: 10. This CDR3 contains 16 residues. In nucleotides, the CDR3 is TGTGCCACCCCGGGGACTAGCTACTATCCCTACAATGAGCAGTTCTTC. Translating it yields CATPGTSYYPYNEQFF. The full variable domain, rest sourced from reference TRBV15 and TRBJ2-1, is DAMVIQNPRYQVTQFGKPVTLSCSQTLNHNVMYWYQQKSSQAPKLLFHYYDKDFNNEADTPDNFQSRRPNTSFCFLDIRSPGLGDTAMYLCATPGTSYYPYNEQFFGPGTRLTVL.

The V gene is TRBV4-2, the J gene TRBJ1-1, with no clear D. V lost 1 base and J lost 3, with 18 bases in between. This CDR3 region has 17 residues. Germline CDR1 reads LGHNA; CDR2 reads YNFKEQ. The CDR3 nucleotides are TGTGCCAGCAGCCAAGTCCCCTCGAGGGCAGCCTACACTGAAGCTTTCTTT. It is translated as CASSQVPSRAAYTEAFF.